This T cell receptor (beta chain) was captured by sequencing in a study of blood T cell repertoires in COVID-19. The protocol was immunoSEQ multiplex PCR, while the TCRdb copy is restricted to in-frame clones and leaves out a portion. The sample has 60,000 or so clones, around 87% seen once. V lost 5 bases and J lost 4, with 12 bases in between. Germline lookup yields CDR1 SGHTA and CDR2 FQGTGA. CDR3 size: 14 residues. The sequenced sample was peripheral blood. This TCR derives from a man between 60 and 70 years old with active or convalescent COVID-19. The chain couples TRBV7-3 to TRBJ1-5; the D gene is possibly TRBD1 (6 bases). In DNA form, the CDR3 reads TGTGCCAGCAGCCCCGAGGGGGGGAATCAGCCCCAGCATTTT. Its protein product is CASSPEGGNQPQHF.